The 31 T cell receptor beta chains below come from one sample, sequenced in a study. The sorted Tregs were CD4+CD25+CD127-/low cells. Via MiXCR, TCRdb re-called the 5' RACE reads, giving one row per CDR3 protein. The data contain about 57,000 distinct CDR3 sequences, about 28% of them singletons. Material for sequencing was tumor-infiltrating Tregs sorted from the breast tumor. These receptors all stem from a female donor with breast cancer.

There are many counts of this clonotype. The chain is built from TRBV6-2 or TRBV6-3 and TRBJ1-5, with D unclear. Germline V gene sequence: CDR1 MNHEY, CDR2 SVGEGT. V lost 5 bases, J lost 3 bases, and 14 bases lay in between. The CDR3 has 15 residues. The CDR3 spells CASSPSPQNNQPQHF. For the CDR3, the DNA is TGTGCCAGCAGTCCCTCGCCCCAGAACAATCAGCCCCAGCATTTT.

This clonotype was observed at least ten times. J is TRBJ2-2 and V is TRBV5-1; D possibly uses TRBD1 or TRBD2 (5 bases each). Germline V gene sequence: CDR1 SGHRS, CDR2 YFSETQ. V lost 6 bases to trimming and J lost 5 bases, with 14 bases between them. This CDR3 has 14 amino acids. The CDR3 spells CASTFGWGTGELFF. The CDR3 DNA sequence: TGCGCCAGCACCTTTGGATGGGGGACCGGGGAGCTGTTTTTT.

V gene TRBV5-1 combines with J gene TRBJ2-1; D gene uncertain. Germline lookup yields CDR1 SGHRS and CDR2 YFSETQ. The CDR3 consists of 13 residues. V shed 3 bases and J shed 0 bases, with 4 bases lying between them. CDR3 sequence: CASSSDSYNEQFF. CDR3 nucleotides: TGCGCCAGCAGCTCGGACTCCTACAATGAGCAGTTCTTC. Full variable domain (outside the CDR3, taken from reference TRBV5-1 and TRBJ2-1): KAGVTQTPRYLIKTRGQQVTLSCSPISGHRSVSWYQQTPGQGLQFLFEYFSETQRNKGNFPGRFSGRQFSNSRSEMNVSTLELGDSALYLCASSSDSYNEQFFGPGTRLTVL.

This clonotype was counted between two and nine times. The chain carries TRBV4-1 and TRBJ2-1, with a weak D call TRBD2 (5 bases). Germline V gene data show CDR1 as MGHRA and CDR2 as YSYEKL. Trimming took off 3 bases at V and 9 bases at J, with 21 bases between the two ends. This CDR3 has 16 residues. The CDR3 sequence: CASSQNHGLTLGEQFF. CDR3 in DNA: TGCGCCAGCAGCCAGAACCACGGACTGACCCTCGGTGAGCAGTTCTTC.

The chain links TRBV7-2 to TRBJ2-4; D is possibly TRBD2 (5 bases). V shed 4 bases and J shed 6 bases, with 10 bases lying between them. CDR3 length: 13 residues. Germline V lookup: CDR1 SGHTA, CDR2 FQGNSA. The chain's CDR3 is CASSSVRGNIQYF. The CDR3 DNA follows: TGTGCCAGCAGCTCGGTCCGGGGAAACATTCAGTACTTC.

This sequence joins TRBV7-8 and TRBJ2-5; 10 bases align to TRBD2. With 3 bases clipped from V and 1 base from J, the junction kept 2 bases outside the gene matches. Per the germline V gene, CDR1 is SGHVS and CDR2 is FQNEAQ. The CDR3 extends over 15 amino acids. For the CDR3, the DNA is TGTGCCAGCAGCTTTCGACTAGCGGGCCAAGAGACCCAGTACTTC. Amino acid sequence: CASSFRLAGQETQYF.

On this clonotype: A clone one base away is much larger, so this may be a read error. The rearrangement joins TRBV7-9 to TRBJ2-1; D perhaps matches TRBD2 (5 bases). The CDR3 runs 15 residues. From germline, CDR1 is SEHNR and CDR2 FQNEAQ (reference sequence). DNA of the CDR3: TGTGCCAGCAGCTTCATCCGGGGTTCCTACAATGAGCAGCTCTTC. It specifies CASSFIRGSYNEQLF.

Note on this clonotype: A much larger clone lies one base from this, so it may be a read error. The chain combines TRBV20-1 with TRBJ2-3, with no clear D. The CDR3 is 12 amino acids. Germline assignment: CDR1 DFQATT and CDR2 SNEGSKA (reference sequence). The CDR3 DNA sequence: TGCAGTGAAGCTAAGGGCACAGATACGCGGTATTTT. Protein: CSEAKGTDTRYF.

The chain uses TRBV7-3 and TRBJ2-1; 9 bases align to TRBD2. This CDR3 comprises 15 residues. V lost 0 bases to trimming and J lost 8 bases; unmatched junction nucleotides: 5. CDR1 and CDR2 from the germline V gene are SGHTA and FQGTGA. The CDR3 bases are TGTGCCAGCAGCTTAACGGTAGGGACTAGCTATGAGCAGTTCTTC. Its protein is CASSLTVGTSYEQFF.

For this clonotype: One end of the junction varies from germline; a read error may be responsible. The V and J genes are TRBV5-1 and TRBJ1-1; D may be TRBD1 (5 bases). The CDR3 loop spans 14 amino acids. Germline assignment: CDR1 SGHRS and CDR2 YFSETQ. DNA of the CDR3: TGCGCCAGCGGCTTTAATCAGGGGAACACTGAAGCTTTCTTT. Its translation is CASGFNQGNTEAFF. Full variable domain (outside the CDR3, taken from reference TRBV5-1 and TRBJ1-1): KAGVTQTPRYLIKTRGQQVTLSCSPISGHRSVSWYQQTPGQGLQFLFEYFSETQRNKGNFPGRFSGRQFSNSRSEMNVSTLELGDSALYLCASGFNQGNTEAFFGQGTRLTVV.

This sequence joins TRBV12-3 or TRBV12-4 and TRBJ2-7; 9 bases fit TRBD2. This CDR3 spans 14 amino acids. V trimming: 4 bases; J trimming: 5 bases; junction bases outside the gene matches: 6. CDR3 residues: CASSSRTSANEQYF. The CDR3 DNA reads TGTGCCAGCAGTTCAAGGACTAGCGCGAACGAGCAGTACTTC.

Written as DNA, the CDR3 is TGTGCCAGCAGCAACCGGGGCAGGGGTTTACATGGCTACACCTTC. Translated: CASSNRGRGLHGYTF. The rearrangement uses TRBV7-9 and TRBJ1-2; D is possibly TRBD1 (6 bases). Trimming removed 5 bases from V and 6 bases from J, with 19 bases in between. Germline values: CDR1 SEHNR, CDR2 FQNEAQ (reference sequence). CDR3 length equals 15 residues.

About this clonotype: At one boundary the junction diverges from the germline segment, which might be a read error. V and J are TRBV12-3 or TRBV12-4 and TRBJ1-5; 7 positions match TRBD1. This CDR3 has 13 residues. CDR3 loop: CASSKGGKQPQQF. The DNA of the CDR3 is TGTGCCAGCAGCAAAGGGGGCAAGCAGCCCCAGCAGTTT.

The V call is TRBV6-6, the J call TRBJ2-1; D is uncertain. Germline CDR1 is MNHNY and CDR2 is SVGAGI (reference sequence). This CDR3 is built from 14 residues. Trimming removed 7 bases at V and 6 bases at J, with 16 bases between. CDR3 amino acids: CASTPRTTTNEQFF. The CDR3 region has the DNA TGTGCCAGCACCCCCCGGACGACCACCAATGAGCAGTTCTTC.

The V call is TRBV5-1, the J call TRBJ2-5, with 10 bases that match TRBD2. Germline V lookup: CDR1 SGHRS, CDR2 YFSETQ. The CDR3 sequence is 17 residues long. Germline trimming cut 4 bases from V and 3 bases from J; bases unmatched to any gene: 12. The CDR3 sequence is CASSPLAGTRGEETQYF. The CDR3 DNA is TGCGCCAGCAGCCCACTAGCGGGAACGCGGGGAGAAGAGACCCAGTACTTC.

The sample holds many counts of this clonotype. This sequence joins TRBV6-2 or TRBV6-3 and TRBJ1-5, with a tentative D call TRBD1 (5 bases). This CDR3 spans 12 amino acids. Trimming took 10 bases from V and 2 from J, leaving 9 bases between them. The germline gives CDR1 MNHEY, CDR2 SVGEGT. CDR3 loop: CATQDGNQPQHF. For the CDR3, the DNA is TGTGCCACACAGGACGGCAATCAGCCCCAGCATTTT.

This CDR3 is CSGPRQETQYF. The DNA of the CDR3 is TGCAGTGGGCCCAGACAAGAGACCCAGTACTTC. The chain joins TRBV20-1 to TRBJ2-5; D gene unclear. CDR1 DFQATT and CDR2 SNEGSKA come from the germline V gene (reference sequence). V was shortened by 7 bases and J by 2 bases, with 8 bases between the two germline ends. The CDR3 extends over 11 amino acids.

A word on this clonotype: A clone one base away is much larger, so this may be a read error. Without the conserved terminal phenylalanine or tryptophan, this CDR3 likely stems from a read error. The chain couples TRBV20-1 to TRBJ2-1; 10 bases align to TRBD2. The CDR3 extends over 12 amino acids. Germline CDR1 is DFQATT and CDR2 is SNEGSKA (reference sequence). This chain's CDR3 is CSPSGRLGEQFL. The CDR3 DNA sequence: TGCAGTCCTAGCGGGAGATTAGGTGAGCAGTTCCTC.

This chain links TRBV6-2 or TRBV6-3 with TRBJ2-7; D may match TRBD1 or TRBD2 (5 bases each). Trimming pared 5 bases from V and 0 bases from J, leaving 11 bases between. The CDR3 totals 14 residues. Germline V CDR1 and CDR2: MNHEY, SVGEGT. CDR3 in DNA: TGTGCCAGCAGTCCCTCAGGGAGCTCCTACGAGCAGTACTTC. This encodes CASSPSGSSYEQYF.

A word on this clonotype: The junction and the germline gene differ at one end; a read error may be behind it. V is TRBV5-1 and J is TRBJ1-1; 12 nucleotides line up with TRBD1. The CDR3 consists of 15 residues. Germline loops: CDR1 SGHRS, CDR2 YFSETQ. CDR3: CAGSLGQGALSEAFF. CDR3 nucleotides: TGCGCCGGCAGCTTGGGACAGGGGGCACTAAGTGAAGCTTTCTTT.

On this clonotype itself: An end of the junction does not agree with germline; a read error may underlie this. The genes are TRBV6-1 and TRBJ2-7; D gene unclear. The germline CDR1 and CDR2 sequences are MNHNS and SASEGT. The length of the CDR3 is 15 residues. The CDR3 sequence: CVSSADMVQFYEQYF. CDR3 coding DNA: TGTGTCAGCAGTGCCGACATGGTTCAATTCTACGAGCAGTACTTC.

Here the CDR3 DNA reads TGTGCCAGCAGCCAAGATGGGAAGGATGAGCAGTTCTTC. The encoded protein is CASSQDGKDEQFF. The V call is TRBV4-2, the J call TRBJ2-1; D not certain. The V gene's germline CDR1 is LGHNA and CDR2 YNFKEQ. V was cut by 0 bases and J by 8 bases, with 8 bases left in between. CDR3 size: 13 residues.

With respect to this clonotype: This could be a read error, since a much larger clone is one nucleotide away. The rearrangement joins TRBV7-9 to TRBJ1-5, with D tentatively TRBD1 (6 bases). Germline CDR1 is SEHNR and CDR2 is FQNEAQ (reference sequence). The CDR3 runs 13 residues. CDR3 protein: CASSASQGPPRHF. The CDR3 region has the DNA TGTGCCAGCAGCGCCTCACAGGGCCCGCCCCGGCATTTT.

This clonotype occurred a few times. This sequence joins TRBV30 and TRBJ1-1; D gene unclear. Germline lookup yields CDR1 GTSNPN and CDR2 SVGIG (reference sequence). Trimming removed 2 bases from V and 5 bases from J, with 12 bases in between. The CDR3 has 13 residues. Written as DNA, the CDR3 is TGTGCCTGGAGTTTTGTGACGGGGACTGAAGCTTTCTTT. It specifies CAWSFVTGTEAFF.

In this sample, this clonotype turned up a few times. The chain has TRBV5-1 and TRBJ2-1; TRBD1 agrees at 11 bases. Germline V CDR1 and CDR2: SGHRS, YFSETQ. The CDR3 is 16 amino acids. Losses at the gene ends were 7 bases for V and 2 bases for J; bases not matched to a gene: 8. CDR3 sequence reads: CASGPRTGGPYNEQFF. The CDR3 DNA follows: TGCGCCAGCGGGCCCCGGACAGGGGGCCCCTACAATGAGCAGTTCTTC.

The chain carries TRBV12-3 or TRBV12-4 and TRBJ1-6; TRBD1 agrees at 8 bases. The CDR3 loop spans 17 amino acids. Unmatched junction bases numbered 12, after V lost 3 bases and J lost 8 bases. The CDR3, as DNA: TGTGCCAGCAGTTTTATTGGTGGGGGACAGGTTGATTCACCCCTCCACTTT. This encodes CASSFIGGGQVDSPLHF.

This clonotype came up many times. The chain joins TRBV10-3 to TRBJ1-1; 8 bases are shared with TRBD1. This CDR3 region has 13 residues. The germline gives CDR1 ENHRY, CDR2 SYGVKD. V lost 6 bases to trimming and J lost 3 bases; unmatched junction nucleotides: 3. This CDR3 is CAIRDRADTEAFF. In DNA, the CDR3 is TGTGCCATCAGGGACAGGGCGGACACTGAAGCTTTCTTT.

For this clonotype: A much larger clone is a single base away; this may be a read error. The CDR3 spells CTSSPGQLSTDTQYF. The DNA for the CDR3 is TGCACCAGCAGCCCCGGACAACTAAGCACAGATACGCAGTATTTT. The chain carries TRBV5-1 and TRBJ2-3; TRBD1 is a possible D gene (5 bases). Germline CDR1 reads SGHRS; CDR2 reads YFSETQ. The CDR3 is 15 amino acids.

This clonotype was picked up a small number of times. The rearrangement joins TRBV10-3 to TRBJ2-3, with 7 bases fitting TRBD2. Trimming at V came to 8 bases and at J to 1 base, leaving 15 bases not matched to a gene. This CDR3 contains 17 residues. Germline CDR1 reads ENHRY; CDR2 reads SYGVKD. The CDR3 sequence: CAIGGDSRGIGTDTQYF. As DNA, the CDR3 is TGTGCCATCGGTGGTGACTCGCGGGGGATTGGCACAGATACGCAGTATTTT.

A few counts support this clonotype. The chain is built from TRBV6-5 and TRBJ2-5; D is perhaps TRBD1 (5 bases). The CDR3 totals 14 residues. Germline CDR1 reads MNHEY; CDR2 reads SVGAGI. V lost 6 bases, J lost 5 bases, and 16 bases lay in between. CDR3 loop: CASSNPRAGETQYF. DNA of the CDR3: TGTGCCAGCAGCAATCCCAGGGCAGGGGAGACCCAGTACTTC.

The CDR3 spells CASSQGGVAGYGYTF. The CDR3 nucleotides read TGCGCCAGCAGCCAAGGCGGGGTGGCGGGCTATGGCTACACCTTC. The J gene is TRBJ1-2, the V gene TRBV4-1; no reliable D call. The CDR3 has 15 residues. V gave up 1 base and J gave up 4 bases, with 13 bases separating them. The germline V gene encodes CDR1 MGHRA and CDR2 YSYEKL.